The 32 T cell receptor beta chains below come from one sample, sequenced in a study of control samples from healthy donors and cancer patients. The data were produced by immunoSEQ multiplex PCR, yet TCRdb's version contains in-frame clones alone and is incomplete. Of approximately 170,000 clones listed, around 89% were seen once; the top ten hold 1.3% to 1.5%. Material for sequencing was blood. All receptors come from a woman aged 45 to 65 in good health.

CDR3 amino acids: CAWSVKGGHSGNTIYF. The CDR3 nucleotides are TGTGCCTGGAGTGTAAAAGGAGGGCACTCTGGAAACACCATATATTTT. V usage is TRBV30 and J usage is TRBJ1-3; D uncertain. Germline CDR1 GTSNPN, CDR2 SVGIG (reference sequence). The germline V and J ends were trimmed by 0 bases and 0 bases, with 12 bases remaining between them. The CDR3 consists of 16 residues.

The V gene is TRBV10-3, the J gene TRBJ1-2, with D unresolved. Trimming pared 4 bases from V and 6 bases from J, leaving 12 bases between. CDR1 is ENHRY, CDR2 SYGVKD, per germline. The CDR3 runs to 13 residues. The CDR3 coding sequence is TGTGCCATCAGTGGATCAGGACTCGATGGCTACACCTTC. Translation gives CAISGSGLDGYTF.

V is TRBV6-5 and J is TRBJ1-5; D is unresolved. CDR3 length: 14 residues. V dropped 2 bases and J dropped 4 bases, with 9 bases sitting between them. Germline V gene sequence: CDR1 MNHEY, CDR2 SVGAGI. The CDR3 region is CASSYNEGNQPQHF. CDR3 DNA: TGTGCCAGCAGTTACAATGAGGGAAATCAGCCCCAGCATTTT.

The chain combines TRBV10-3 with TRBJ2-6, with D unresolved. This CDR3 spans 18 amino acids. Trimming took off 0 bases at V and 2 bases at J, with 14 bases between the two ends. CDR1 is ENHRY and CDR2 is SYGVKD in the germline V gene. The CDR3 here is CAISESAGAGPGANVLTF. CDR3 sequence (DNA): TGTGCCATCAGTGAGTCGGCTGGCGCCGGACCTGGGGCCAACGTCCTGACTTTC.

The chain joins TRBV28 to TRBJ2-7; 9 bases line up with TRBD1. CDR1 is MDHEN, CDR2 SYDVKM, per germline. Trimming at V came to 7 bases and at J to 5 bases, leaving 12 bases not matched to a gene. The CDR3 runs 15 residues. CDR3 in DNA: TGTGCCAGCAACCACCGTCGGACAGGGGACGACGAGCAGTACTTC. It is translated as CASNHRRTGDDEQYF.

The rearrangement links TRBV6-2 or TRBV6-3 to TRBJ1-4; a weak D match, TRBD1 (5 bases). The CDR3 contains 14 residues. V was trimmed by 5 bases and J by 10 bases, leaving 17 bases between them. Germline V CDR1 and CDR2: MNHEY, SVGEGT. CDR3 DNA sequence: TGTGCCAGCAGTCGAAATGGGGGTGAAGGAAAACTGTTTTTT. This codes for CASSRNGGEGKLFF.

The chain joins TRBV28 to TRBJ1-5; D is unclear. V lost 6 bases and J 2 bases, leaving 17 bases between the germline ends. Looked up from germline, CDR1 is MDHEN and CDR2 is SYDVKM. The CDR3 consists of 16 residues. CDR3 bases: TGTGCCAGCAGCCCCGTCGGGTCTAGGGGCAATCAGCCCCAGCATTTT. Protein product: CASSPVGSRGNQPQHF.

This clone has a single count. This chain uses TRBV29-1 with TRBJ1-2; 10 nucleotides match TRBD1. The CDR3 covers 13 residues. The J segment lost 8 bases and the V segment lost 6 bases, leaving 9 bases of the junction unmatched. Germline V lookup: CDR1 SQVTM, CDR2 ANQGSEA. CDR3 in DNA: TGCAGCGTAGCGGGACAGGGGAACGTAGGCTACACCTTC. Translation gives CSVAGQGNVGYTF.

The chain joins TRBV7-9 to TRBJ1-1; D unresolved. V was cut by 1 base and J by 1 base, with 10 bases left in between. This CDR3 contains 15 residues. Looked up from germline, CDR1 is SEHNR and CDR2 is FQNEAQ (reference sequence). CDR3 residues: CASSLGWRANTEAFF. CDR3 sequence (DNA): TGTGCCAGCAGCTTAGGATGGCGAGCGAACACTGAAGCTTTCTTT.

The CDR3 DNA reads as TGTGCCAGCAGCGTAGAAGTTACGGACACTGAAGCTTTCTTT. Encoded protein: CASSVEVTDTEAFF. This chain connects TRBV9 to TRBJ1-1; D call uncertain. This CDR3 has 14 residues. Trimming took 0 bases from V and 3 from J, leaving 9 bases between them. Germline loops: CDR1 SGDLS, CDR2 YYNGEE.

The chain combines TRBV5-4 with TRBJ2-3; 7 positions agree with TRBD1. V trimming: 2 bases; J trimming: 2 bases; junction bases outside the gene matches: 5. CDR3 length equals 15 residues. Germline V gives CDR1 SGHNT, CDR2 YYREEE (reference sequence). The CDR3 here is CASSFAGTATDTQYF. The CDR3, as DNA: TGTGCCAGCAGCTTTGCCGGGACAGCCACAGATACGCAGTATTTT.

This chain links TRBV19 with TRBJ2-1, with TRBD2 matching 7 bases. V gave up 4 bases and J gave up 6 bases; unmatched junction bases: 6. CDR1 is LNHDA, CDR2 SQIVND, per germline (reference sequence). CDR3 size: 14 residues. The CDR3 nucleotides are TGTGCCAGTAGTACGCGAGCGGGGTTCAATGAGCAGTTCTTC. It encodes CASSTRAGFNEQFF.

CDR3 nucleotides: TGTGCCACCAGTGATTTCGCGGGCAGGGGATCAGACGAGCAGTACTTC. It yields the protein CATSDFAGRGSDEQYF. J is TRBJ2-7 and V is TRBV24-1, with D tentatively TRBD1 (6 bases). This CDR3 contains 16 residues. V lost 1 base, J lost 5 bases, and 17 bases lay in between. Germline V lookup: CDR1 KGHDR, CDR2 SFDVKD.

This clone was picked up one time. V is TRBV2 and J is TRBJ2-3, with TRBD2 matching 11 bases. There are 14 residues in the CDR3. Losses at the gene ends were 5 bases for V and 6 bases for J; bases not matched to a gene: 4. CDR1 and CDR2 (germline): SNHLY, FYNNEI. The CDR3 DNA reads as TGTGCCAGCAGTTTAGCGGGGGGGGCGGATACGCAGTATTTT. Protein sequence: CASSLAGGADTQYF.

The chain uses TRBV7-2 and TRBJ2-5; D call uncertain. This CDR3 region has 14 residues. Trimming stripped 5 bases from V and 0 bases from J, with 10 bases between. Germline V gene sequence: CDR1 SGHTA, CDR2 FQGNSA. The CDR3 region is CASSPAVYQETQYF. The CDR3 DNA reads as TGTGCCAGCAGCCCCGCCGTGTACCAAGAGACCCAGTACTTC. Filled out from reference TRBV7-2 and TRBJ2-5, the complete variable domain reads GAGVSQSPSNKVTEKGKDVELRCDPISGHTALYWYRQSLGQGLEFLIYFQGNSAPDKSGLPSDRFSAERTGGSVSTLTIQRTQQEDSAVYLCASSPAVYQETQYFGPGTRLLVL.

The V call is TRBV7-2, the J call TRBJ2-5, with D uncertain. The V and J ends lost 5 bases and 5 bases respectively, with 9 bases between them. In germline, CDR1 is SGHTA, CDR2 FQGNSA. This CDR3 spans 12 amino acids. The CDR3 sequence: CASSQLLETQYF. The CDR3 DNA reads TGTGCCAGCAGCCAGCTCCTTGAGACCCAGTACTTC.

The V call is TRBV7-3, the J call TRBJ1-3; D unresolved. Trimming pared 2 bases from V and 0 bases from J, leaving 11 bases between. Germline V lookup: CDR1 SGHTA, CDR2 FQGTGA. The CDR3 is 16 residues long. CDR3 region: CASSLSVPNSGNTIYF. The DNA of the CDR3 is TGTGCCAGCAGCTTATCCGTTCCTAACTCTGGAAACACCATATATTTT.

The chain combines TRBV4-2 with TRBJ2-3; 7 bases fit TRBD2. The CDR3 has 15 amino acids. J was trimmed by 2 bases and V by 1 base; bases with no gene match: 3. Germline CDR1 LGHNA, CDR2 YNFKEQ. The CDR3 region has the DNA TGTGCCAGCAGCCAAGCAGCGGGAACCACAGATACGCAGTATTTT. It translates to CASSQAAGTTDTQYF.

The genes are TRBV7-2 and TRBJ2-1; unclear D gene. V dropped 1 base and J dropped 5 bases, with 15 bases sitting between them. The CDR3 loop spans 16 amino acids. Germline V gene data show CDR1 as SGHTA and CDR2 as FQGNSA. The CDR3 sequence: CASSLDPALRNNEQFF. The DNA for the CDR3 is TGTGCCAGCAGCTTAGACCCTGCCTTGAGGAACAATGAGCAGTTCTTC. The variable domain in full, with the rest retrieved from reference TRBV7-2 and TRBJ2-1, is GAGVSQSPSNKVTEKGKDVELRCDPISGHTALYWYRQSLGQGLEFLIYFQGNSAPDKSGLPSDRFSAERTGGSVSTLTIQRTQQEDSAVYLCASSLDPALRNNEQFFGPGTRLTVL.

The chain recombines TRBV5-8 with TRBJ1-1; TRBD1 might be the D (6 bases). The germline gives CDR1 SGHTS, CDR2 YDEGEE. The CDR3 has 15 amino acids. V was clipped by 0 bases and J by 5 bases, with 14 bases between them. The CDR3 protein is CASSLAAGAGTEAFF. The CDR3 DNA sequence: TGTGCCAGCAGCTTGGCCGCGGGGGCGGGGACTGAAGCTTTCTTT. Drawing the rest from reference TRBV5-8 and TRBJ1-1, the complete variable domain is EAGVTQSPTHLIKTRGQQATLRCSPISGHTSVYWYQQALGLGLQFLLWYDEGEERNRGNFPPRFSGRQFPNYSSELNVNALELEDSALYLCASSLAAGAGTEAFFGQGTRLTVV.

The rearrangement links TRBV3-1 (or the pseudogene TRBV3-2) to TRBJ2-6; D uncertain. Trimming took off 0 bases at V and 12 bases at J, with 12 bases between the two ends. The CDR3 extends over 14 amino acids. Looked up from germline, CDR1 is LGHDT and CDR2 is YNNKEL (reference sequence). The CDR3 is CASSQDHGLGVLTF. CDR3 nucleotides: TGTGCCAGCAGCCAAGACCATGGCCTGGGCGTCCTGACTTTC.

In DNA form, the CDR3 reads TGTGCCAGCAGCGTAGGGCAAGCACCCCGCTCAACTAATGAAAAACTGTTTTTT. As protein: CASSVGQAPRSTNEKLFF. V is TRBV9 and J is TRBJ1-4; D ambiguous. The CDR3 loop spans 18 amino acids. CDR1 and CDR2 (germline): SGDLS, YYNGEE. The V and J ends lost 0 bases and 0 bases respectively, with 15 bases between them.

This chain links TRBV14 with TRBJ1-5; D not resolved. The V and J ends lost 1 base and 6 bases respectively, with 13 bases between them. Germline V lookup: CDR1 SGHDN, CDR2 FVKESK. The CDR3 is made up of 15 amino acids. CDR3 DNA sequence: TGTGCCAGCAGCCAAGGTGGAAGCCTATCTCAGCCCCAGCATTTT. It yields the protein CASSQGGSLSQPQHF.

The chain couples TRBV7-9 to TRBJ2-7, with no clear D. Germline V lookup: CDR1 SEHNR, CDR2 FQNEAQ (reference sequence). CDR3 length: 14 residues. V was clipped by 7 bases and J by 2 bases, with 15 bases between them. The CDR3 bases are TGTGCCAGCACCCGGGCGGAAGAAGCCTACGAGCAGTACTTC. Translated: CASTRAEEAYEQYF.

The genes are TRBV27 and TRBJ1-5; weak D call: TRBD1 (5 bases). V was shortened by 0 bases and J by 4 bases, with 7 bases between the two germline ends. The germline gives CDR1 MNHEY, CDR2 SMNVEV (reference sequence). The CDR3 totals 14 residues. The CDR3 region is CASSLSGVNQPQHF. Written as DNA, the CDR3 is TGTGCCAGCAGTTTATCAGGGGTTAATCAGCCCCAGCATTTT.

This clone came up a few times. CDR3 sequence reads: CASSRTDSVNTEAFF. For the CDR3, the DNA is TGTGCCAGCAGCCGAACGGACAGCGTGAACACTGAAGCTTTCTTT. The V gene is TRBV6-6, the J gene TRBJ1-1; D perhaps matches TRBD1 (6 bases). CDR1 and CDR2 from the germline V gene are MNHNY and SVGAGI (reference sequence). V was shortened by 6 bases and J by 0 bases, with 14 bases between the two germline ends. This CDR3 has 15 amino acids.

The rearrangement uses TRBV28 and TRBJ2-1, with 8 positions matching TRBD2. Losses at the gene ends were 3 bases for V and 7 bases for J; bases not matched to a gene: 14. This CDR3 is built from 17 residues. The germline CDR1 and CDR2 sequences are MDHEN and SYDVKM. CDR3 amino acids: CASSFPASGRLRNEQFF. DNA for the CDR3: TGTGCCAGCAGTTTCCCCGCGAGCGGGAGATTGAGGAATGAGCAGTTCTTC.

CDR3 bases: TGTGCCAGCAGTCCGGGGGCTAGGGAGGACCAGTACTTC. Translating gives CASSPGAREDQYF. The rearrangement uses TRBV7-3 and TRBJ2-5; D possibly matches TRBD1 or TRBD2 (6 bases each). The V end was cut by 6 bases, the J end by 10 bases, with 18 bases between. CDR1 SGHTA and CDR2 FQGTGA come from the germline V gene. The length of the CDR3 is 13 residues.

The genes are TRBV28 and TRBJ1-1; a weak D match, TRBD1 (6 bases). This CDR3 is built from 14 residues. Trimming cost V 3 bases and J 7 bases, with 15 bases left between them. From germline, CDR1 is MDHEN and CDR2 SYDVKM. The CDR3 DNA is TGTGCCAGCAGTTTGATGGGGGCAGTAGATGAAGCTTTCTTT. Its translation is CASSLMGAVDEAFF.

The rearrangement joins TRBV11-3 to TRBJ2-1; TRBD2 aligns across 8 bases. The germline gives CDR1 SGHNT, CDR2 YENEEA. J lost 4 bases, V lost 1 base, and 3 bases had no gene match. CDR3 length equals 15 residues. The CDR3 protein is CASSLAPSGYNEQFF. In nucleotides, the CDR3 is TGTGCCAGCAGCTTAGCTCCTAGCGGGTACAATGAGCAGTTCTTC.

The chain joins TRBV5-6 to TRBJ2-1; 8 bases are a match to TRBD2. This CDR3 is 16 amino acids long. Germline values: CDR1 SGHDT, CDR2 YYEEEE. The J segment lost 4 bases and the V segment lost 4 bases, leaving 10 bases of the junction unmatched. CDR3 loop: CASSPSPSGSYNEQFF. CDR3 coding DNA: TGTGCCAGCAGCCCGAGTCCTAGCGGGTCTTACAATGAGCAGTTCTTC.

This chain connects TRBV3-1 (or the pseudogene TRBV3-2) to TRBJ1-2; no clear D gene. The CDR3 has 12 amino acids. V lost 4 bases and J 8 bases, leaving 11 bases between the germline ends. Germline CDR1 and CDR2: LGHDT and YNNKEL (reference sequence). DNA of the CDR3: TGTGCCAGCAGCCCCCCGGGAAGGGGCTACACCTTC. Translating gives CASSPPGRGYTF.